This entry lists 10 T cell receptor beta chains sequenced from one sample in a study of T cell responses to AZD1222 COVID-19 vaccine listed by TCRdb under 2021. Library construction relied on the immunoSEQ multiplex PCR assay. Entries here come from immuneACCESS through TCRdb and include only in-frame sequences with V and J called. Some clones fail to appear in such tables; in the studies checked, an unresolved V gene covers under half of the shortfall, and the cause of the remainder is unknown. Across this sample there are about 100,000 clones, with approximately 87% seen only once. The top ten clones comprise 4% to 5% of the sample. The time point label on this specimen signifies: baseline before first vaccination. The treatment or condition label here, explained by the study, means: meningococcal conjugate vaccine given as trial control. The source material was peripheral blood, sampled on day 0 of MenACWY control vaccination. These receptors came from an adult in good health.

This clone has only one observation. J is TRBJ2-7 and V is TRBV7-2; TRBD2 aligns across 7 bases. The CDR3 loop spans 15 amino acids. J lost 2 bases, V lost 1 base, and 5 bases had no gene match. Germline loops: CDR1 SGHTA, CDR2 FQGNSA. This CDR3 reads CASSLGLAAAYEQYF. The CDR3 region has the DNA TGTGCCAGCAGCTTAGGGCTAGCGGCCGCCTACGAGCAGTACTTC. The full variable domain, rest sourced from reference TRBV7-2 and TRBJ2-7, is GAGVSQSPSNKVTEKGKDVELRCDPISGHTALYWYRQSLGQGLEFLIYFQGNSAPDKSGLPSDRFSAERTGGSVSTLTIQRTQQEDSAVYLCASSLGLAAAYEQYFGPGTRLTVT.

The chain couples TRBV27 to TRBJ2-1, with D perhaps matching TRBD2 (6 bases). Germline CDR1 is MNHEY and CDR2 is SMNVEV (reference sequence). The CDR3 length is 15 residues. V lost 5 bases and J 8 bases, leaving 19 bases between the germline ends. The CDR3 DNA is TGTGCCAGCAGTCCCCCCGGCCGGGAGATAGATGAGCAGTTCTTC. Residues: CASSPPGREIDEQFF.

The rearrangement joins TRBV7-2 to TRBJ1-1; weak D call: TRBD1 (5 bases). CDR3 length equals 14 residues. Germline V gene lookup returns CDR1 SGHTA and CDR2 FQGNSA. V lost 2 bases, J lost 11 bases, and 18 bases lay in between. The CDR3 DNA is TGTGCCAGCAGCTTATCCCGCAGGGCTCCACACGCTTTCTTT. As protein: CASSLSRRAPHAFF.

CDR3: CASSAGLAPTNTGELFF. Written as DNA, the CDR3 is TGTGCCAGCAGCGCTGGACTGGCTCCCACGAACACCGGGGAGCTGTTTTTT. The chain carries TRBV5-4 and TRBJ2-2, with D tentatively TRBD2 (5 bases). V lost 4 bases, J lost 0 bases, and 16 bases lay in between. The germline gives CDR1 SGHNT, CDR2 YYREEE (reference sequence). This CDR3 comprises 17 residues. The whole variable domain, filled in from reference TRBV5-4 and TRBJ2-2, reads ETGVTQSPTHLIKTRGQQVTLRCSSQSGHNTVSWYQQALGQGPQFIFQYYREEENGRGNFPPRFSGLQFPNYSSELNVNALELDDSALYLCASSAGLAPTNTGELFFGEGSRLTVL.

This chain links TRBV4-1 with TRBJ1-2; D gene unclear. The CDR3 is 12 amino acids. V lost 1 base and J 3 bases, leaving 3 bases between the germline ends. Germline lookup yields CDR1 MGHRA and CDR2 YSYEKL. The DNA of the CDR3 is TGCGCCAGCAGCCAAGCGCACTATGGCTACACCTTC. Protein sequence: CASSQAHYGYTF.

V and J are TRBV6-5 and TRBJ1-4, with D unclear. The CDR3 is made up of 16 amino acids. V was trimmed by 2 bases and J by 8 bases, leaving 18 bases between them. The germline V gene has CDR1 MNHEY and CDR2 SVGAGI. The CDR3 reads CASSYQVAGNGEKLFF. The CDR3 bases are TGTGCCAGCAGTTACCAGGTCGCGGGGAATGGGGAAAAACTGTTTTTT.

CDR3 sequence reads: CATSARAAAPITDTQYF. CDR3 DNA: TGTGCCACCTCAGCCAGGGCCGCGGCCCCGATCACAGATACGCAGTATTTT. The genes are TRBV19 and TRBJ2-3, with D maybe TRBD1 (5 bases). V lost 10 bases and J 2 bases, leaving 25 bases between the germline ends. Germline V gene sequence: CDR1 LNHDA, CDR2 SQIVND (reference sequence). The CDR3 consists of 17 residues.

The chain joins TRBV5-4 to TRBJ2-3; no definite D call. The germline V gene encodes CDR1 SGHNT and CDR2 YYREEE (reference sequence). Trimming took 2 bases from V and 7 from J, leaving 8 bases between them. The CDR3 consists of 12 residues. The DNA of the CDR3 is TGTGCCAGCAGCTTTGATGCGAATACGCAGTATTTT. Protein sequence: CASSFDANTQYF.

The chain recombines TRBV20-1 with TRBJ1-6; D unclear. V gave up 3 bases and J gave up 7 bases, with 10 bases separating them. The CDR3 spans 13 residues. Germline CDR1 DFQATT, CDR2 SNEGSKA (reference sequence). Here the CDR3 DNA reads TGCAGTGCTAGTCGCAGAGGAAATTCACCCCTCCACTTT. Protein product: CSASRRGNSPLHF.

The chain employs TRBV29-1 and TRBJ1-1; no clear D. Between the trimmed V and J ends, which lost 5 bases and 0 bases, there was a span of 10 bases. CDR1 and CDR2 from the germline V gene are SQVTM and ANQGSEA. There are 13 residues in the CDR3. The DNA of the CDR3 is TGCAGCGTTCGGGTAGGGATGAACACTGAAGCTTTCTTT. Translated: CSVRVGMNTEAFF.